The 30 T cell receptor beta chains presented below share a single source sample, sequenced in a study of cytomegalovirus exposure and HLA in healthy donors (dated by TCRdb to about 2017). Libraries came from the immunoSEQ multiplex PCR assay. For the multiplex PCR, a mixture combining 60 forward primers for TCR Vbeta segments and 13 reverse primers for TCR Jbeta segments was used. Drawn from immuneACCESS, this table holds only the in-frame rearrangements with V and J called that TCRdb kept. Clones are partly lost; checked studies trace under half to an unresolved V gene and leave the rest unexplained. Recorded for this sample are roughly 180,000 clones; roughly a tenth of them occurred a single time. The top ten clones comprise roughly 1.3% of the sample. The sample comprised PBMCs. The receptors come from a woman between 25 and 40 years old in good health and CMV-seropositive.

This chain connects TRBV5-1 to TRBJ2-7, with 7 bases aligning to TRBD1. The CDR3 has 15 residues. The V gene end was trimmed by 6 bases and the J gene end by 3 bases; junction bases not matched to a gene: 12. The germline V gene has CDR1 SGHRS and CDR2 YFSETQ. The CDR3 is CASTGTGALHYEQYF. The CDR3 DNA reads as TGCGCCAGCACCGGAACAGGGGCACTCCACTACGAGCAGTACTTC.

As DNA, the CDR3 is TGCGCCAGCAGCTTTGGGACAGCGACAGAGACCCAGTACTTC. Its translation is CASSFGTATETQYF. This rearrangement joins TRBV5-1 to TRBJ2-5, with 7 bases aligning to TRBD1. The J segment lost 4 bases and the V segment lost 2 bases, leaving 5 bases of the junction unmatched. Germline V gene lookup returns CDR1 SGHRS and CDR2 YFSETQ. This CDR3 has 14 amino acids.

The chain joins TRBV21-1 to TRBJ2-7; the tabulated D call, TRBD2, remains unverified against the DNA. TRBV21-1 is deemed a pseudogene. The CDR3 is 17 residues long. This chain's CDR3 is CASSKGSREGLIYEQYF. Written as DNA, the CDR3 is TGTGCCAGCAGCAAAGGGTCTAGGGAGGGACTAATCTACGAGCAGTACTTC.

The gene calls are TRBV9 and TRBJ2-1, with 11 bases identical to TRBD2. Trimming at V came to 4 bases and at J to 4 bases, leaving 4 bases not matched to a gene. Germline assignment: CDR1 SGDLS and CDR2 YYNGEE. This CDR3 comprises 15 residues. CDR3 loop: CASSLSGRAYNEQFF. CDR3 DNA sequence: TGTGCCAGCAGCCTTAGCGGGAGGGCGTACAATGAGCAGTTCTTC.

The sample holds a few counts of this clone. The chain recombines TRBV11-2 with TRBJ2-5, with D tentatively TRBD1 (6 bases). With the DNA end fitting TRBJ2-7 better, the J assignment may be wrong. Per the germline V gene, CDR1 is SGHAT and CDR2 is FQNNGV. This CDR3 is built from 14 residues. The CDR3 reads CASSFGDMLYEQYF. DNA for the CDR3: TGTGCCAGCAGCTTTGGGGACATGCTCTACGAGCAGTACTTC.

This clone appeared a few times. In nucleotides, the CDR3 is TGTGCCAGCATTACCCCCGGAGGTGGGGTCGACAATGAGCAGTTCTTC. This codes for CASITPGGGVDNEQFF. The rearrangement uses TRBV21-1 and TRBJ2-1; no DNA check was done on the table's D call, TRBD2. TRBV21-1 is a known pseudogene. The CDR3 is 16 amino acids.

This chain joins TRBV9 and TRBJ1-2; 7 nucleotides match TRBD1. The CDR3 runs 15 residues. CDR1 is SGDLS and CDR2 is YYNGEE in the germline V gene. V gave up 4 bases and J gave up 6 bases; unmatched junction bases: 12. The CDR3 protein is CASSQTGDGGNGYTF. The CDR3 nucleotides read TGTGCCAGCAGCCAAACAGGGGACGGGGGAAATGGCTACACCTTC.

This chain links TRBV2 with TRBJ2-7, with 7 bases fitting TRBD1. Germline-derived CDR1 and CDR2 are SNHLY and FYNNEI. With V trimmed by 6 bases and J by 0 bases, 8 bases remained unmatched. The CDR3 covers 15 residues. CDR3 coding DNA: TGTGCCAGCAGATACCGGACAGGTCCCTCCTACGAGCAGTACTTC. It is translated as CASRYRTGPSYEQYF. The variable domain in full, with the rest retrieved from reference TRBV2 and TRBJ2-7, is EPEVTQTPSHQVTQMGQEVILRCVPISNHLYFYWYRQILGQKVEFLVSFYNNEISEKSEIFDDQFSVERPDGSNFTLKIRSTKLEDSAMYFCASRYRTGPSYEQYFGPGTRLTVT.

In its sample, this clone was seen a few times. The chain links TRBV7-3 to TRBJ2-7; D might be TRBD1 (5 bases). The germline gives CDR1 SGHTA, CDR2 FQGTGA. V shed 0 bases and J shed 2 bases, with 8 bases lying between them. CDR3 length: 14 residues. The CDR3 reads CASSLTTGPYEQYF. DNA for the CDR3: TGTGCCAGCAGCTTAACAACAGGACCCTACGAGCAGTACTTC.

The CDR3 DNA follows: TGCGCCAGCAGCCCCTTTGGGCTATTAGCCAAAAACATTCAGTACTTC. Its translation is CASSPFGLLAKNIQYF. This chain joins TRBV4-1 and TRBJ2-4; D is unclear. This CDR3 contains 16 residues. V lost 4 bases to trimming and J lost 0 bases, with 13 bases between them. The germline CDR1 and CDR2 sequences are MGHRA and YSYEKL.

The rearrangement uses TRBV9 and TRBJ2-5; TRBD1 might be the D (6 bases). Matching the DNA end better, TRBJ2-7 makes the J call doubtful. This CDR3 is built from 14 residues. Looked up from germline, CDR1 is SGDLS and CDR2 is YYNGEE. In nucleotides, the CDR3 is TGTGCCAGCAGCCTCAGGACAGAGGCCTACGAGCAGTACTTC. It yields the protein CASSLRTEAYEQYF.

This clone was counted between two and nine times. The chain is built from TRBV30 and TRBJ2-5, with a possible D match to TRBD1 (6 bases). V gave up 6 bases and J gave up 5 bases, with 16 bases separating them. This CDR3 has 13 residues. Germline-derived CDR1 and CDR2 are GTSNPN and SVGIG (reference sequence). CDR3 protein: CACSRGLRETQYF. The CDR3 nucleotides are TGTGCCTGCTCCAGGGGTCTCCGGGAGACCCAGTACTTC.

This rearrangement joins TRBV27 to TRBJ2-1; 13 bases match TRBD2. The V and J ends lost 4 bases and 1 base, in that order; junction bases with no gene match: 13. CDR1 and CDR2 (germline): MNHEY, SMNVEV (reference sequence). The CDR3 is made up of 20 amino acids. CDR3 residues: CASSSTGLAGAKGSYNEQFF. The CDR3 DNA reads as TGTGCCAGCAGTTCCACCGGACTAGCGGGAGCGAAAGGATCCTACAATGAGCAGTTCTTC.

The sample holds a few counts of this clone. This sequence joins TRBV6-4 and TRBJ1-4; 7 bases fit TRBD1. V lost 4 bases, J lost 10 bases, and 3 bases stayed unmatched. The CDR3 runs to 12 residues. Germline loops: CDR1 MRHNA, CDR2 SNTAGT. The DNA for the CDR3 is TGTGCCAGCAGTGGACAGGGAGGAAAACTGTTTTTT. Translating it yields CASSGQGGKLFF.

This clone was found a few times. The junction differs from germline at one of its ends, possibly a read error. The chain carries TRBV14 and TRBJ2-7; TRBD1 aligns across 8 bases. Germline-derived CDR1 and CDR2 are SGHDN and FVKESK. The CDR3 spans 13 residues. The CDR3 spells CASSQDVPGTGHF. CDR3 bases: TGTGCCAGCAGCCAAGACGTTCCAGGGACAGGTCACTTC.

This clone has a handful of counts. The DNA of the CDR3 is TGTGCCAGCAGCGTAGTGTCAAGTGGCGGGAGAGGGAATGAGCAGTTCTTC. Translating it yields CASSVVSSGGRGNEQFF. The chain recombines TRBV9 with TRBJ2-1; 7 positions match TRBD2. J was trimmed by 7 bases and V by 0 bases; bases with no gene match: 13. There are 17 residues in the CDR3. CDR1 is SGDLS and CDR2 is YYNGEE in the germline V gene.

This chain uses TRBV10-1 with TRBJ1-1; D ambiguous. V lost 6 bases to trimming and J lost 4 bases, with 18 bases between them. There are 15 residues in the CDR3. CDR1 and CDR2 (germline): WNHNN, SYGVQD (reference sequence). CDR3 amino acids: CASSVYGSSITEAFF. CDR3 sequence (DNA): TGCGCCAGCAGCGTCTACGGGAGTTCCATCACTGAAGCTTTCTTT.

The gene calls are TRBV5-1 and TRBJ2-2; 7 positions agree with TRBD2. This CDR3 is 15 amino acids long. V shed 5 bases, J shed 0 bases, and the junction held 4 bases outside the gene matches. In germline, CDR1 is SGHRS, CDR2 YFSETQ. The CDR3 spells CASRTAGANTGELFF. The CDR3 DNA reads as TGCGCCAGCAGGACGGCGGGAGCGAACACCGGGGAGCTGTTTTTT.

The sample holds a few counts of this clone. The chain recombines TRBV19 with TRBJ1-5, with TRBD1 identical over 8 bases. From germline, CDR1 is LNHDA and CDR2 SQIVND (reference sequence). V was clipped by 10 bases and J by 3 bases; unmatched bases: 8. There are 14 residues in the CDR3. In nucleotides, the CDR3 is TGTGCCACCCGAGGACAGGGCCACAATCAGCCCCAGCATTTT. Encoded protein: CATRGQGHNQPQHF. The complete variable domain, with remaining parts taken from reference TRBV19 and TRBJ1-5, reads DGGITQSPKYLFRKEGQNVTLSCEQNLNHDAMYWYRQDPGQGLRLIYYSQIVNDFQKGDIAEGYSVSREKKESFPLTVTSAQKNPTAFYLCATRGQGHNQPQHFGDGTRLSIL.

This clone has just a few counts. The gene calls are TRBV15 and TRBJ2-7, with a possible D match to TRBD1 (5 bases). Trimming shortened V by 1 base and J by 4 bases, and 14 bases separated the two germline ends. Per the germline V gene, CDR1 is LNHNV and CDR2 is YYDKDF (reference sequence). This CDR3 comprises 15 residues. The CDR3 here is CATSRVVTGDYEQYF. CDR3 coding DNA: TGTGCCACCAGCAGAGTAGTCACAGGAGATTACGAGCAGTACTTC. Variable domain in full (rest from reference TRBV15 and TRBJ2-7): DAMVIQNPRYQVTQFGKPVTLSCSQTLNHNVMYWYQQKSSQAPKLLFHYYDKDFNNEADTPDNFQSRRPNTSFCFLDIRSPGLGDTAMYLCATSRVVTGDYEQYFGPGTRLTVT.

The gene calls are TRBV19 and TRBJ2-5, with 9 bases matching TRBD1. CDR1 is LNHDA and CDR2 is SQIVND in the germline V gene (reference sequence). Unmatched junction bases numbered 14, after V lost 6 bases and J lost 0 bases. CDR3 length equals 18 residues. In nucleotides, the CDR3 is TGTGCCAGTAGCTCCGGAGGGACAGGGTTAAGGTACCAAGAGACCCAGTACTTC. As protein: CASSSGGTGLRYQETQYF. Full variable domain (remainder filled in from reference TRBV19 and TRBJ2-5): DGGITQSPKYLFRKEGQNVTLSCEQNLNHDAMYWYRQDPGQGLRLIYYSQIVNDFQKGDIAEGYSVSREKKESFPLTVTSAQKNPTAFYLCASSSGGTGLRYQETQYFGPGTRLLVL.

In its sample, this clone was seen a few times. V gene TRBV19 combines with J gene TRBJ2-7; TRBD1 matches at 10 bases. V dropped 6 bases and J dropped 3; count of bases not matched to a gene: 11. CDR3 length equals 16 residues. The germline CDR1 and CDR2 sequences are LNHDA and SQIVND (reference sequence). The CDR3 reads CASSSIPGQGRYEQYF. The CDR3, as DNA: TGTGCCAGTAGCTCCATACCGGGACAGGGGCGCTACGAGCAGTACTTC.

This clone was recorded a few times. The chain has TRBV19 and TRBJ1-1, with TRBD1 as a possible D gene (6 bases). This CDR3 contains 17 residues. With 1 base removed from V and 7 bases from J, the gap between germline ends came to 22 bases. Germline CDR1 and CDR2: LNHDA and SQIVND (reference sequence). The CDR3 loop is CASSIARDTHLRNEAFF. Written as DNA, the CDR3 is TGTGCCAGTAGTATAGCACGGGACACCCATTTAAGGAATGAAGCTTTCTTT.

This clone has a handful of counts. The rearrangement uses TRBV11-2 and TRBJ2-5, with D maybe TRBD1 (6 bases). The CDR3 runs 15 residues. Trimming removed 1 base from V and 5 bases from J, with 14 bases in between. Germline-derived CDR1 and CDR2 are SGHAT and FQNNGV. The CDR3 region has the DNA TGTGCCAGCAGCTTAGGGTCCAGGGGTGGGGAGACCCAGTACTTC. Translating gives CASSLGSRGGETQYF.

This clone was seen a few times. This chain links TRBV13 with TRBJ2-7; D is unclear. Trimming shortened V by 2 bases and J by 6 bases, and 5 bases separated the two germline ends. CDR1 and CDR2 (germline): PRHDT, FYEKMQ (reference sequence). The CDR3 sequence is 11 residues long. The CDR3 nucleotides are TGTGCCAGCAGCTTATCCGGCGAGCAGTACTTC. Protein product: CASSLSGEQYF.

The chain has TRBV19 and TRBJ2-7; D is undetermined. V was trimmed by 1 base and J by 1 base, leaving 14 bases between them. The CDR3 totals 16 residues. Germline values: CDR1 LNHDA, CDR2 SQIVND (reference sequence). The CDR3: CASSIARRGWSYEQYF. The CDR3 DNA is TGTGCCAGTAGTATAGCCCGGAGAGGATGGTCCTACGAGCAGTACTTC.

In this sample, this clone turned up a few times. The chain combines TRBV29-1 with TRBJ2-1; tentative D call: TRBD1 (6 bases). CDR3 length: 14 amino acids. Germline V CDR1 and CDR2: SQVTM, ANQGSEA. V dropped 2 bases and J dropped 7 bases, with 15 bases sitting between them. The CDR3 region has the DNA TGCAGCGTTGAAAGGGTCCCAGGGGCAAATGAGCAGTTCTTC. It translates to CSVERVPGANEQFF.

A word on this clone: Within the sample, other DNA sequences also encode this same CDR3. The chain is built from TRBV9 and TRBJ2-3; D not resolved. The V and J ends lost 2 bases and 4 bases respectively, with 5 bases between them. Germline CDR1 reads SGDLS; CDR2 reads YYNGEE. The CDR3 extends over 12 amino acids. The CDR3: CASSVSADTQYF. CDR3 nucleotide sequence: TGTGCCAGCAGCGTTTCAGCAGATACGCAGTATTTT.

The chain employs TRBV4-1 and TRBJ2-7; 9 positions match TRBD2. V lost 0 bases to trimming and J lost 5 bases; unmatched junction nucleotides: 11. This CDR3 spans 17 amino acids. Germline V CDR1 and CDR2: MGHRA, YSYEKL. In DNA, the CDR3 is TGCGCCAGCAGCCAAGATCCCTTGGGTAGCGGGAGTAACGAGCAGTACTTC. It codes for CASSQDPLGSGSNEQYF.

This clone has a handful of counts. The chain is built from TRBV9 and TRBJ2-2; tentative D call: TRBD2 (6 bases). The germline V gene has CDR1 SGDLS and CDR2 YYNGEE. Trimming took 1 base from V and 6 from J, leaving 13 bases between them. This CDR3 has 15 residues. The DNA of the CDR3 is TGTGCCAGCAGCGTAACAGGATGGAGGGCCGGGGAGCTGTTTTTT. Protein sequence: CASSVTGWRAGELFF. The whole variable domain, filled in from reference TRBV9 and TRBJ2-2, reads DSGVTQTPKHLITATGQRVTLRCSPRSGDLSVYWYQQSLDQGLQFLIQYYNGEERAKGNILERFSAQQFPDLHSELNLSSLELGDSALYFCASSVTGWRAGELFFGEGSRLTVL.